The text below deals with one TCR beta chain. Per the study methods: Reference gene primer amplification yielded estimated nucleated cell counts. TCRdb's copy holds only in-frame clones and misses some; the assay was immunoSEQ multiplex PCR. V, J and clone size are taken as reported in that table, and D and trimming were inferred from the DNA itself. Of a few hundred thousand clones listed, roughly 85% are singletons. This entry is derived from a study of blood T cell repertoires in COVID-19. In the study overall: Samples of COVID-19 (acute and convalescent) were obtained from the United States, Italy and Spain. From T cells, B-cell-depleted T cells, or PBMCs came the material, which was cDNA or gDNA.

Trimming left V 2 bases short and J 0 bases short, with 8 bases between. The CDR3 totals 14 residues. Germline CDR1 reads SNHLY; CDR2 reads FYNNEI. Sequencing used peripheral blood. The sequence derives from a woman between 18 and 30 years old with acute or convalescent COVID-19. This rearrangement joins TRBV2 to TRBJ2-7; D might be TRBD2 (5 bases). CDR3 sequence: CASSEQRSSYEQYF. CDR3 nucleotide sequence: TGTGCCAGCAGTGAACAGCGGTCCTCCTACGAGCAGTACTTC.